These 26 T cell receptor beta chains share one sample of origin, sequenced in a study of T cells in Graves' hyperthyroidism and ophthalmopathy. TCR beta CDR3 region amplification was performed from RNA transcripts. The study used the HTBI primer set for a first-round RT-PCR of the TCR CDR3. One entry per CDR3 protein results from TCRdb running MiXCR on the multiplex PCR reads. The sample comprises about 250,000 distinct CDR3 sequences, roughly 15% of which are singletons, and around 31% rests with the top ten. The sequencing sample was made of blood. All receptors derive from a woman in her forties or fifties with Graves' hyperthyroidism that later progressed to Graves' ophthalmopathy.

This clonotype was observed many times. The chain has TRBV27 and TRBJ2-5; maybe TRBD2 (5 bases). The V end lost 2 bases, the J end lost 7 bases, and 11 bases lay between the germline ends. Looked up from germline, CDR1 is MNHEY and CDR2 is SMNVEV (reference sequence). The CDR3 spans 13 residues. CDR3 nucleotides: TGTGCCAGCAGTTTACGGCTCGAGGGGACCCAGTACTTC. It yields the protein CASSLRLEGTQYF.

This clonotype was observed a handful of times. Just one base apart from a much larger clone, this may be a read error. This rearrangement joins TRBV18 to TRBJ2-7; D is possibly TRBD2 (5 bases). Germline-derived CDR1 and CDR2 are KGHSH and LQKENI. The length of the CDR3 is 13 residues. V was cut by 3 bases and J by 5 bases, with 11 bases left in between. The CDR3 region has the DNA TGTGCCAGCTCACCCCCTCTAGCTCACGAGCAGTACTTC. This gives the protein CASSPPLAHEQYF.

On this clonotype: This sequence may be a read error, since a much larger clone differs from it by one base. The chain uses TRBV29-1 and TRBJ2-3; D gene ambiguous. V lost 8 bases and J lost 5, with 11 bases in between. CDR3 length: 11 residues. Germline V lookup: CDR1 SQVTM, CDR2 ANQGSEA. The CDR3 coding sequence is TGCAGCCTAAACAAGGGAGATACGCAGTATTTT. This translates into CSLNKGDTQYF.

This clonotype was seen a handful of times. The chain has TRBV20-1 and TRBJ1-1; D is undetermined. Trimming pared 6 bases from V and 11 bases from J, leaving 25 bases between. The CDR3 runs to 14 residues. Per germline, CDR1 DFQATT and CDR2 SNEGSKA (reference sequence). CDR3 loop: CSARRETGVVRAFF. CDR3 sequence (DNA): TGCAGTGCCAGAAGGGAGACCGGGGTGGTGAGGGCTTTCTTT.

At least ten counts were recorded for this clonotype. V is TRBV27 and J is TRBJ1-5; weak D call: TRBD1 (5 bases). V was clipped by 5 bases and J by 7 bases, with 18 bases between them. CDR3 length: 15 residues. CDR1 MNHEY and CDR2 SMNVEV come from the germline V gene (reference sequence). The CDR3 coding sequence is TGTGCCAGCAGTATCGGGGGGGTTCGTGGACAGCCCCAGCATTTT. Protein: CASSIGGVRGQPQHF.

In this sample, this clonotype turned up many times. The chain uses TRBV5-1 and TRBJ2-1; D not certain. The CDR3 is 16 amino acids. The V gene's germline CDR1 is SGHRS and CDR2 YFSETQ. V lost 4 bases and J 8 bases, leaving 22 bases between the germline ends. The CDR3 spells CASSLFIPGSLDEQFF. The CDR3 DNA sequence: TGCGCCAGCAGCCTATTCATACCCGGATCTTTGGATGAGCAGTTCTTC.

As for this clonotype: This may arise from a read error, as a much more abundant clone is one base away. The V call is TRBV6-2 or TRBV6-3, the J call TRBJ2-1, with D perhaps TRBD1 or TRBD2 (6 bases each). CDR1 MNHEY and CDR2 SVGEGT come from the germline V gene. CDR3 length: 13 residues. The DNA of the CDR3 is TGTGTCAGCCTAGGGGGGCCTTACAATGAGCAGTTCTTC. This encodes CVSLGGPYNEQFF.

This clonotype has ten or more counts. The rearrangement links TRBV28 to TRBJ1-1, with 7 bases that match TRBD1. V dropped 5 bases and J dropped 4; count of bases not matched to a gene: 7. The germline gives CDR1 MDHEN, CDR2 SYDVKM. This CDR3 contains 14 residues. The CDR3 here is CASSIPGTVTEAFF. As DNA, the CDR3 is TGTGCCAGCAGTATTCCAGGGACAGTCACTGAAGCTTTCTTT.

The chain joins TRBV29-1 to TRBJ2-3; 7 bases match TRBD2. The CDR3 loop spans 17 amino acids. CDR1 and CDR2 from the germline V gene are SQVTM and ANQGSEA. The trim removed 4 bases at V and 1 base at J, leaving 14 bases unmatched. The CDR3 region is CSVGSLAALGRTDTQYF. CDR3 DNA sequence: TGCAGCGTTGGTTCCCTAGCGGCCCTCGGGCGCACAGATACGCAGTATTTT.

This clonotype was seen at least ten times. The V and J genes are TRBV12-3 or TRBV12-4 and TRBJ1-1; D ambiguous. This CDR3 has 13 residues. V lost 7 bases and J 8 bases, leaving 17 bases between the germline ends. For the CDR3, the DNA is TGTGCCAGCATACCATCCGGGGAATCCGAAGCTTTCTTT. Protein: CASIPSGESEAFF.

This clonotype was counted at least ten times. The chain joins TRBV27 to TRBJ2-6; tentatively, D is TRBD1 (5 bases). V lost 2 bases to trimming and J lost 0 bases, with 14 bases between them. CDR1 is MNHEY, CDR2 SMNVEV, per germline (reference sequence). The CDR3 has 18 amino acids. The CDR3 region is CASSLKGYTFSGANVLTF. CDR3 bases: TGTGCCAGCAGTTTAAAGGGGTACACCTTCTCTGGGGCCAACGTCCTGACTTTC.

V gene TRBV2 combines with J gene TRBJ2-7, with 12 positions matching TRBD2. Trimming removed 8 bases from V and 9 bases from J; junction bases left unmatched: 11. The CDR3 length is 14 residues. Germline-derived CDR1 and CDR2 are SNHLY and FYNNEI. CDR3 residues: CASGRLAGAFGQYF. The CDR3 nucleotides read TGTGCCAGCGGAAGACTAGCGGGAGCATTCGGGCAGTACTTC.

The chain employs TRBV24-1 and TRBJ2-1, with TRBD2 matching 9 bases. Germline V gene data show CDR1 as KGHDR and CDR2 as SFDVKD. The CDR3 is made up of 16 amino acids. J gave up 7 bases and V 9 bases, and 15 bases lay outside the gene matches. The DNA for the CDR3 is TGTGCCACCGGTTTTAGCGGGAGCCTCACAATGAATGAGCAGTTCTTC. This codes for CATGFSGSLTMNEQFF.

This clonotype was seen many times. The V gene is TRBV7-9, the J gene TRBJ2-5; D gene unclear. Germline CDR1 reads SEHNR; CDR2 reads FQNEAQ (reference sequence). The CDR3 has 17 residues. The germline V and J ends were trimmed by 3 bases and 5 bases, with 22 bases remaining between them. For the CDR3, the DNA is TGTGCCAGCAGCTTCCCCCAAGACGAGGCGGCGTTGGAGACCCAGTACTTC. Its protein product is CASSFPQDEAALETQYF.

The table lists this clonotype with many counts. The chain carries TRBV6-1 and TRBJ2-7, with D perhaps TRBD2 (6 bases). Looked up from germline, CDR1 is MNHNS and CDR2 is SASEGT. The ends were cut back, 5 bases at V and 0 bases at J, with 14 bases in the middle. CDR3 length: 15 residues. CDR3 residues: CASSYPTGGSYEQYF. As DNA, the CDR3 is TGTGCCAGCAGTTATCCCACCGGGGGCTCCTACGAGCAGTACTTC.

The table lists this clonotype with many counts. This chain links TRBV10-2 with TRBJ2-2; a possible D gene is TRBD1 (6 bases). V lost 0 bases to trimming and J lost 2 bases, with 10 bases between them. The germline V gene encodes CDR1 WSHSY and CDR2 SAAADI. The CDR3 sequence is 16 residues long. CDR3 loop: CASSESGTKNTGELFF. Written as DNA, the CDR3 is TGCGCCAGCAGTGAGTCAGGGACAAAAAACACCGGGGAGCTGTTTTTT.

Only a few counts were recorded for this clonotype. Germline is not matched at one junction end, which may reflect a read error. This rearrangement joins TRBV6-4 to TRBJ1-1, with TRBD1 matching 7 bases. This CDR3 has 14 residues. Looked up from germline, CDR1 is MRHNA and CDR2 is SNTAGT. As DNA, the CDR3 is TGTACCAGCAGTCCTAGACAGGGTCGGACTGAAGCTTTCTTT. Its translation: CTSSPRQGRTEAFF.

The sample holds a few counts of this clonotype. V usage is TRBV24-1 and J usage is TRBJ2-1; 8 nucleotides line up with TRBD1. This CDR3 spans 16 amino acids. The junction had 9 bases not matched to a gene; V was cut back by 2 bases and J by 7 bases. Germline V gene data show CDR1 as KGHDR and CDR2 as SFDVKD. This chain's CDR3 is CATSDSRTGNTNEQFF. The CDR3 DNA reads as TGTGCCACCAGTGATTCCCGGACAGGGAACACGAATGAGCAGTTCTTC.

This clonotype was found many times. This chain joins TRBV27 and TRBJ2-1, with 13 bases aligning to TRBD2. CDR1 is MNHEY, CDR2 SMNVEV, per germline (reference sequence). The trim removed 5 bases at V and 1 base at J, leaving 5 bases unmatched. There are 17 residues in the CDR3. The CDR3 loop is CASSAGLAGLSYNEQFF. In DNA form, the CDR3 reads TGTGCCAGCAGTGCGGGACTAGCGGGATTGTCCTACAATGAGCAGTTCTTC.

This clonotype was recorded at least ten times. This chain joins TRBV20-1 and TRBJ1-1; no clear D gene. The germline V and J ends were trimmed by 5 bases and 0 bases, with 7 bases remaining between them. The CDR3 sequence is 12 residues long. Germline V gene sequence: CDR1 DFQATT, CDR2 SNEGSKA (reference sequence). CDR3 in amino acids: CSAGRMNTEAFF. The CDR3 DNA reads as TGCAGTGCTGGAAGAATGAACACTGAAGCTTTCTTT.

Comments on this clonotype: This may arise from a read error, as a much more abundant clone is one base away. This chain links TRBV7-9 with TRBJ1-1; no firm D call. V was trimmed by 0 bases and J by 7 bases, leaving 15 bases between them. CDR1 and CDR2 from the germline V gene are SEHNR and FQNEAQ (reference sequence). CDR3 size: 15 residues. The CDR3 sequence is CASSLAQREWFEAFF. CDR3 DNA: TGTGCCAGCAGCTTAGCTCAGCGAGAATGGTTTGAAGCTTTCTTT. The full variable domain, rest sourced from reference TRBV7-9 and TRBJ1-1, is DTGVSQNPRHKITKRGQNVTFRCDPISEHNRLYWYRQTLGQGPEFLTYFQNEAQLEKSRLLSDRFSAERPKGSFSTLEIQRTEQGDSAMYLCASSLAQREWFEAFFGQGTRLTVV.

This clonotype appeared a few times. V is TRBV28 and J is TRBJ1-2, with 7 nucleotides matching TRBD1. Looked up from germline, CDR1 is MDHEN and CDR2 is SYDVKM. The CDR3 runs to 12 residues. J lost 5 bases, V lost 8 bases, and 5 bases had no gene match. CDR3 sequence (DNA): TGTGCCAGCGAGTCAGGGGGTTATGGCTACACCTTC. It codes for CASESGGYGYTF.

This clonotype was seen many times. CDR3 in DNA: TGTGCCAGCAGCCCCTTCCCTACGAATGAGCAGTTCTTC. Residues: CASSPFPTNEQFF. The rearrangement uses TRBV3-1 and TRBJ2-1, with D uncertain. The CDR3 extends over 13 amino acids. Trimming left V 4 bases short and J 7 bases short, with 11 bases between. Germline V lookup: CDR1 LGHDT, CDR2 YNNKEL (reference sequence).

This clonotype came up many times. The rearrangement joins TRBV16 to TRBJ1-2; D perhaps matches TRBD1 (6 bases). CDR1 is KGHSY and CDR2 is FQNENV in the germline V gene. The CDR3 contains 17 residues. V was pared by 4 bases and J by 1 base, with 19 bases between. CDR3 coding DNA: TGTGCCAGCAGCCGAACTACCGGGGACACCGTTAACTATGGCTACACCTTC. This codes for CASSRTTGDTVNYGYTF.

As to this clonotype: This may be a read error, as it is one base from a much larger clone. The chain combines TRBV28 with TRBJ2-6; D might be TRBD1 (6 bases). The CDR3 has 16 residues. In germline, CDR1 is MDHEN, CDR2 SYDVKM. The CDR3 bases are TGTGCCAGCGGCTTCAACAGGGTCCCCGGGGCCAACGTCCCGACTTTC. Translating gives CASGFNRVPGANVPTF.

This clonotype came up a few times. The rearrangement uses TRBV7-6 and TRBJ1-1; D gene ambiguous. Germline lookup yields CDR1 SGHVS and CDR2 FNYEAQ. Trimming removed 2 bases at V and 6 bases at J, with 10 bases between. The CDR3 has 13 residues. CDR3 DNA sequence: TGTGCCAGCAGCTTAAGTGGCTCGGCTGAAGCTTTCTTT. It is translated as CASSLSGSAEAFF.